Listed here are 26 T cell receptor beta chains from one sample, sequenced in a study of cytomegalovirus exposure and HLA in healthy donors. PCR primers comprised 60 Vbeta and 13 Jbeta primers. TCRdb's table, derived via immunoSEQ multiplex PCR, lists solely in-frame clones and lacks some. The data show approximately 150,000 clones, 80% seen once. Specimen: PBMCs. The receptors come from a middle-aged woman in good health and CMV-seronegative.

V gene TRBV2 combines with J gene TRBJ1-3; maybe TRBD1 (6 bases). CDR3 length: 13 residues. The germline CDR1 and CDR2 sequences are SNHLY and FYNNEI. Trimming shortened V by 4 bases and J by 2 bases, and 6 bases separated the two germline ends. CDR3 sequence reads: CASSGTAGNTIYF. The DNA for the CDR3 is TGTGCCAGCAGTGGGACAGCTGGAAACACCATATATTTT.

This clone was observed once. The rearrangement links TRBV4-3 to TRBJ2-2, with 7 bases identical to TRBD2. The CDR3 consists of 16 residues. The J segment lost 1 base and the V segment lost 1 base, leaving 3 bases of the junction unmatched. Germline-derived CDR1 and CDR2 are LGHNA and YSLEER. The CDR3: CASSQVWGGNTGELFF. The CDR3 DNA sequence: TGCGCCAGCAGCCAAGTCTGGGGGGGGAACACCGGGGAGCTGTTTTTT.

This clone was seen a single time. One junction end does not reproduce the germline sequence, and a read error may be involved. V gene TRBV6-4 combines with J gene TRBJ2-1; D is possibly TRBD2 (5 bases). This CDR3 comprises 13 residues. Germline V gene sequence: CDR1 MRHNA, CDR2 SNTAGT. The CDR3 reads CASRNSPGNEQLF. The CDR3 region has the DNA TGTGCCAGCAGGAACAGCCCGGGGAATGAGCAGCTCTTC.

V gene TRBV28 combines with J gene TRBJ2-3; no clear D. The V gene's germline CDR1 is MDHEN and CDR2 SYDVKM. This CDR3 contains 16 residues. The V end was cut by 2 bases, the J end by 0 bases, with 12 bases between. In nucleotides, the CDR3 is TGTGCCAGCAGTTTAGCAGGTCCTCCTAGCACAGATACGCAGTATTTT. Translating it yields CASSLAGPPSTDTQYF.

The chain carries TRBV4-1 and TRBJ2-7, with a possible D match to TRBD2 (7 bases). The V gene lost 3 bases and the J gene lost 0 bases, with 18 bases spanning the gap. CDR1 and CDR2 from the germline V gene are MGHRA and YSYEKL. The CDR3 is 17 residues long. For the CDR3, the DNA is TGCGCCAGCAGCCAGGACGGTGGGGCGGGGGCCTCCTACGAGCAGTACTTC. Translating gives CASSQDGGAGASYEQYF.

The count of this clone is one. The chain carries TRBV28 and TRBJ1-4; 8 bases are a match to TRBD1. CDR1 and CDR2 (germline): MDHEN, SYDVKM. CDR3 length: 15 residues. J gave up 6 bases and V 1 base, and 4 bases lay outside the gene matches. The CDR3 loop is CASSLSDRDDEKLFF. The CDR3 region has the DNA TGTGCCAGCAGTTTATCGGACAGGGACGATGAAAAACTGTTTTTT.

The sample holds a few counts of this clone. One end of the junction varies from germline; a read error may be responsible. The chain links TRBV27 to TRBJ1-5, with D tentatively TRBD1 (5 bases). The CDR3 runs to 14 residues. Germline V gives CDR1 MNHEY, CDR2 SMNVEV (reference sequence). As DNA, the CDR3 is TGTGCCAGCAGCTATGGGCAGGGCAACCAGCCCCAGCATTTT. Translated, it gives CASSYGQGNQPQHF.

The gene calls are TRBV5-6 and TRBJ2-7, with 7 bases identical to TRBD1. CDR3 size: 13 residues. V gave up 4 bases and J gave up 3 bases; unmatched junction bases: 4. Germline CDR1 SGHDT, CDR2 YYEEEE. CDR3 sequence (DNA): TGTGCCAGCAGCCTAACAGGGGACTACGAGCAGTACTTC. This translates into CASSLTGDYEQYF.

V and J are TRBV19 and TRBJ1-2; D unclear. The CDR3 contains 13 residues. Trimming left V 3 bases short and J 5 bases short, with 10 bases between. Germline V gives CDR1 LNHDA, CDR2 SQIVND (reference sequence). The CDR3 bases are TGTGCCAGTAGTATCTCCAACGCGTATGGCTACACCTTC. Protein product: CASSISNAYGYTF.

The chain has TRBV30 and TRBJ2-3, with 9 bases that match TRBD2. With 5 bases clipped from V and 2 bases from J, the junction kept 8 bases outside the gene matches. The germline V gene has CDR1 GTSNPN and CDR2 SVGIG (reference sequence). The CDR3 spans 15 residues. CDR3 DNA sequence: TGTGCCTGGGCCCTGACTAGCGGTCCCACAGATACGCAGTATTTT. It codes for CAWALTSGPTDTQYF.

The chain joins TRBV28 to TRBJ1-2, with D tentatively TRBD1 (6 bases). This CDR3 has 13 residues. Trimming pared 2 bases from V and 8 bases from J, leaving 12 bases between. Germline V gives CDR1 MDHEN, CDR2 SYDVKM. The CDR3 sequence: CASSLGAGVGYTF. In DNA form, the CDR3 reads TGTGCCAGCAGTTTAGGGGCAGGGGTCGGCTACACCTTC.

This clone was observed once. The chain employs TRBV5-4 and TRBJ2-7; 10 positions match TRBD1. Trimming removed 4 bases from V and 7 bases from J; junction bases left unmatched: 11. Looked up from germline, CDR1 is SGHNT and CDR2 is YYREEE (reference sequence). This CDR3 is 15 amino acids long. CDR3 coding DNA: TGTGCCAGCAGCGCGAATGACAGGGGGCTTAGGGAGCAGTACTTC. This gives the protein CASSANDRGLREQYF.

V is TRBV12-2 and J is TRBJ2-5; TRBD2 is the table's D call and was not checked against the DNA. TRBV12-2 is a known pseudogene. This CDR3 has 17 amino acids. CDR3 in DNA: TGTGCAAGTCGCTTAGGTTTAGCGGGAGACTTACAAGAGACCCAGTACTTC. It is translated as CASRLGLAGDLQETQYF.

The J gene is TRBJ1-4, the V gene TRBV28, with 10 nucleotides matching TRBD1. Trimming at V came to 6 bases and at J to 0 bases, leaving 4 bases not matched to a gene. The germline V gene encodes CDR1 MDHEN and CDR2 SYDVKM. This CDR3 comprises 16 residues. The CDR3 spells CASRRTGGTTNEKLFF. Written as DNA, the CDR3 is TGTGCCAGCAGAAGGACAGGGGGAACAACTAATGAAAAACTGTTTTTT.

The rearrangement uses TRBV11-3 and TRBJ1-1; TRBD1 is a possible D gene (5 bases). CDR3 length: 14 amino acids. The V and J ends lost 0 bases and 5 bases respectively, with 10 bases between them. Per germline, CDR1 SGHNT and CDR2 YENEEA. The CDR3, as DNA: TGTGCCAGCAGCTTAGATTCGGCAGGGACTGAAGCTTTCTTT. Translated: CASSLDSAGTEAFF.

CDR3 residues: CASSFRDKGPNEQFF. CDR3 coding DNA: TGTGCCAGCAGCTTCCGGGACAAAGGACCCAATGAGCAGTTCTTC. The rearrangement uses TRBV11-3 and TRBJ2-1; possibly TRBD1 for D (6 bases). The germline V gene encodes CDR1 SGHNT and CDR2 YENEEA. There are 15 residues in the CDR3. V lost 3 bases, J lost 6 bases, and 15 bases lay in between. Based on the CDR3 plus reference TRBV11-3 and TRBJ2-1, the full variable domain is EAGVVQSPRYKIIEKKQPVAFWCNPISGHNTLYWYLQNLGQGPELLIRYENEEAVDDSQLPKDRFSAERLKGVDSTLKIQPAELGDSAVYLCASSFRDKGPNEQFFGPGTRLTVL.

On this clone itself: An end of the junction differs from the germline gene, which may be a read error. The V and J genes are TRBV7-9 and TRBJ2-1; no clear D gene. Per the germline V gene, CDR1 is SEHNR and CDR2 is FQNEAQ (reference sequence). CDR3 length equals 16 residues. CDR3 coding DNA: TGTTCCAGCAGCTTAAGCGCGAGTATATTCGACAATGAGCAGTTCTTC. Translated: CSSSLSASIFDNEQFF.

The V gene is TRBV30, the J gene TRBJ1-1; no firm D call. Germline lookup yields CDR1 GTSNPN and CDR2 SVGIG (reference sequence). V was shortened by 4 bases and J by 4 bases, with 10 bases between the two germline ends. The CDR3 has 12 amino acids. The CDR3 region has the DNA TGTGCCTGGACCCGATTCAGCACTGAAGCTTTCTTT. Encoded protein: CAWTRFSTEAFF.

The gene calls are TRBV5-1 and TRBJ2-7; possible D gene TRBD1, 6 bases. The germline V gene has CDR1 SGHRS and CDR2 YFSETQ. V was shortened by 2 bases and J by 2 bases, with 14 bases between the two germline ends. This CDR3 is 15 amino acids long. The CDR3 region has the DNA TGCGCCAGCAGCTTACAGGGTAGTCCGACCTACGAGCAGTACTTC. Protein sequence: CASSLQGSPTYEQYF.

V gene TRBV28 combines with J gene TRBJ2-7; possible D gene TRBD1, 5 bases. Trimming removed 7 bases from V and 0 bases from J, with 7 bases in between. Germline CDR1 and CDR2: MDHEN and SYDVKM. This CDR3 comprises 12 residues. This chain's CDR3 is CASMQGSYEQYF. In DNA, the CDR3 is TGTGCCAGCATGCAGGGCTCCTACGAGCAGTACTTC. Full variable domain (remainder filled in from reference TRBV28 and TRBJ2-7): DVKVTQSSRYLVKRTGEKVFLECVQDMDHENMFWYRQDPGLGLRLIYFSYDVKMKEKGDIPEGYSVSREKKERFSLILESASTNQTSMYLCASMQGSYEQYFGPGTRLTVT.

This chain connects TRBV28 to TRBJ2-3; D is unclear. The CDR3 is made up of 13 amino acids. The germline gives CDR1 MDHEN, CDR2 SYDVKM. V was trimmed by 2 bases and J by 5 bases, leaving 8 bases between them. The CDR3 DNA follows: TGTGCCAGCAGTTTACAAAGCCGAGATACGCAGTATTTT. It codes for CASSLQSRDTQYF.

The chain is built from TRBV10-3 and TRBJ2-7; TRBD1 aligns across 9 bases. The CDR3 has 14 amino acids. Germline V lookup: CDR1 ENHRY, CDR2 SYGVKD. After removal of 2 bases from V and 5 bases from J, the junction contained 4 bases not matched to a gene. The CDR3 DNA reads as TGTGCCATCAGTGAGGGGACAGGGAGCAACGAGCAGTACTTC. Protein: CAISEGTGSNEQYF.

The genes are TRBV7-2 and TRBJ2-7; D not resolved. Germline V lookup: CDR1 SGHTA, CDR2 FQGNSA. The CDR3 extends over 14 amino acids. V lost 5 bases, J lost 3 bases, and 14 bases lay in between. The CDR3 DNA follows: TGTGCCAGCAGCCCCCGCAACGGTGGCTACGAGCAGTACTTC. Translated, it gives CASSPRNGGYEQYF.

The CDR3 is CASSIPGTGTYEQYF. CDR3 bases: TGTGCCAGTAGTATCCCCGGGACAGGAACCTACGAGCAGTACTTC. This sequence joins TRBV19 and TRBJ2-7, with 8 bases lining up with TRBD1. Germline V gives CDR1 LNHDA, CDR2 SQIVND (reference sequence). The CDR3 runs 15 residues. The V and J ends lost 3 bases and 2 bases, in that order; junction bases with no gene match: 6.

The chain is built from TRBV11-2 and TRBJ2-2, with D possibly matching TRBD1 (5 bases). The CDR3 has 12 amino acids. The ends were cut back, 7 bases at V and 6 bases at J, with 9 bases in the middle. Germline CDR1 reads SGHAT; CDR2 reads FQNNGV. CDR3 DNA: TGTGCCAGCACCCAGACAGCCGGGGAGCTGTTTTTT. Its protein product is CASTQTAGELFF.

The chain has TRBV29-1 and TRBJ1-1; D ambiguous. The V end was cut by 5 bases, the J end by 2 bases, with 6 bases between. This CDR3 has 11 amino acids. Germline V lookup: CDR1 SQVTM, CDR2 ANQGSEA. The CDR3 DNA reads TGCAGCGTTCCCATCAACACTGAAGCTTTCTTT. This encodes CSVPINTEAFF.